The 27 T cell receptor beta chains below all came from one sample that was sequenced in a study of cytomegalovirus exposure and HLA in healthy donors. The study ran its PCR with 60 Vbeta and 13 Jbeta primers. Data came from immunoSEQ multiplex PCR; TCRdb stores just in-frame clones and leaves some out. The table records more than 100,000 clones, approximately 80% of them present only once. The specimen sequenced was PBMCs. Source of these receptors: a female donor in good health and CMV-seropositive.

Comments on this clone: The junction does not match germline at one end; this may be a read error. The chain carries TRBV7-9 and TRBJ1-1; D is unresolved. Per the germline V gene, CDR1 is SEHNR and CDR2 is FQNEAQ (reference sequence). CDR3 size: 12 residues. CDR3 DNA: TGTTCCAGCAGCTTGAGTTCCGGAGGGGCTTTCTTT. This translates into CSSSLSSGGAFF.

V is TRBV21-1 and J is TRBJ2-5; TRBD2 is the table's D call, not checked against the DNA. TRBV21-1 is a pseudogene. The CDR3 is made up of 16 amino acids. The CDR3 DNA reads as TGTGCCAGCAGCGGCGCCGGGACTAGCGAACGAGAGACCCAGTACTTC. Residues: CASSGAGTSERETQYF.

The genes are TRBV7-9 and TRBJ2-3, with 8 positions matching TRBD1. CDR3 length equals 17 residues. CDR1 and CDR2 (germline): SEHNR, FQNEAQ (reference sequence). V trimming: 3 bases; J trimming: 4 bases; junction bases outside the gene matches: 12. The CDR3 DNA reads as TGTGCCAGCAGCTTTGAGACAGGGGAGGATTTACCAGATACGCAGTATTTT. This sequence encodes CASSFETGEDLPDTQYF.

The chain carries TRBV4-2 and TRBJ1-6, with TRBD1 as a possible D gene (6 bases). V was pared by 4 bases and J by 10 bases, with 17 bases between. The CDR3 consists of 15 residues. CDR1 is LGHNA, CDR2 YNFKEQ, per germline. CDR3 coding DNA: TGTGCCAGCAGCCCCACAGGGCAGAGCTTCTCACCCCTCCACTTT. As protein: CASSPTGQSFSPLHF.

This clone appeared once. V and J are TRBV5-6 and TRBJ1-5, with 10 nucleotides matching TRBD1. Germline CDR1 is SGHDT and CDR2 is YYEEEE. J lost 1 base, V lost 5 bases, and 3 bases had no gene match. The CDR3 is 15 residues long. CDR3 sequence reads: CASSRQGASNQPQHF. The CDR3 DNA reads TGTGCCAGCAGTCGACAGGGGGCAAGCAATCAGCCCCAGCATTTT.

The chain carries TRBV14 and TRBJ1-1; D is unresolved. CDR1 is SGHDN, CDR2 FVKESK, per germline. V was shortened by 0 bases and J by 8 bases, with 10 bases between the two germline ends. This CDR3 spans 13 amino acids. Here the CDR3 DNA reads TGTGCCAGCAGCCAAGATCGGCGGCTAGAAGCTTTCTTT. It is translated as CASSQDRRLEAFF. Complete variable domain (other parts from reference TRBV14 and TRBJ1-1): EAGVTQFPSHSVIEKGQTVTLRCDPISGHDNLYWYRRVMGKEIKFLLHFVKESKQDESGMPNNRFLAERTGGTYSTLKVQPAELEDSGVYFCASSQDRRLEAFFGQGTRLTVV.

This clone is a singleton in its sample. The V and J genes are TRBV9 and TRBJ2-3; D is possibly TRBD1 (6 bases). Germline V lookup: CDR1 SGDLS, CDR2 YYNGEE. The CDR3 runs to 15 residues. The V and J ends lost 4 bases and 0 bases respectively, with 12 bases between them. CDR3: CASSPSGTSTDTQYF. Written as DNA, the CDR3 is TGTGCCAGCAGCCCATCGGGGACAAGCACAGATACGCAGTATTTT. Looking up the rest from reference TRBV9 and TRBJ2-3 gives the full variable domain: DSGVTQTPKHLITATGQRVTLRCSPRSGDLSVYWYQQSLDQGLQFLIQYYNGEERAKGNILERFSAQQFPDLHSELNLSSLELGDSALYFCASSPSGTSTDTQYFGPGTRLTVL.

The CDR3 bases are TGTGCCAGCAGGAGAGGCAGCAATCAGCCCCAGCATTTT. Translated: CASRRGSNQPQHF. V and J are TRBV6-1 and TRBJ1-5; no firm D call. The CDR3 covers 13 residues. Trimming left V 6 bases short and J 1 base short, with 7 bases between. CDR1 is MNHNS and CDR2 is SASEGT in the germline V gene.

The chain links TRBV7-9 to TRBJ1-6, with 9 bases identical to TRBD1. The ends lost 5 bases at V and 10 bases at J; junction bases unmatched: 6. This CDR3 is 14 amino acids long. Germline lookup yields CDR1 SEHNR and CDR2 FQNEAQ (reference sequence). The CDR3 sequence: CASSRDRESSPLHF. The CDR3 DNA reads as TGTGCCAGCAGCAGGGACAGGGAATCGTCACCCCTCCACTTT.

This chain links TRBV27 with TRBJ2-7; 8 bases are shared with TRBD1. In germline, CDR1 is MNHEY, CDR2 SMNVEV (reference sequence). The trim removed 6 bases at V and 3 bases at J, leaving 4 bases unmatched. The CDR3 consists of 13 residues. The CDR3 sequence is CASRRQGNYEQYF. Here the CDR3 DNA reads TGTGCCAGCAGGCGACAGGGGAACTACGAGCAGTACTTC.

This chain links TRBV7-9 with TRBJ2-7; the match to TRBD2 covers 7 bases. The CDR3 has 14 residues. Germline values: CDR1 SEHNR, CDR2 FQNEAQ (reference sequence). V dropped 4 bases and J dropped 4; count of bases not matched to a gene: 7. CDR3 sequence: CASSSEAGRYEQYF. The CDR3 nucleotides are TGTGCCAGCAGCTCCGAAGCGGGAAGGTACGAGCAGTACTTC.

The chain links TRBV5-1 to TRBJ2-2, with D perhaps TRBD1 (6 bases). V lost 6 bases and J lost 1, with 13 bases in between. This CDR3 is 15 amino acids long. Looked up from germline, CDR1 is SGHRS and CDR2 is YFSETQ. For the CDR3, the DNA is TGCGCCAGCACGCCGGGACACAAGAACACCGGGGAGCTGTTTTTT. It codes for CASTPGHKNTGELFF.

V gene TRBV9 combines with J gene TRBJ2-5, with a possible D match to TRBD2 (5 bases). The germline CDR1 and CDR2 sequences are SGDLS and YYNGEE. The CDR3 totals 15 residues. V was pared by 5 bases and J by 1 base, with 15 bases between. The DNA of the CDR3 is TGTGCCAGCAGTCCCCACCGGACTCTCCAAGAGACCCAGTACTTC. This translates into CASSPHRTLQETQYF. The variable domain in full, completed from reference TRBV9 and TRBJ2-5, reads DSGVTQTPKHLITATGQRVTLRCSPRSGDLSVYWYQQSLDQGLQFLIQYYNGEERAKGNILERFSAQQFPDLHSELNLSSLELGDSALYFCASSPHRTLQETQYFGPGTRLLVL.

The chain combines TRBV10-3 with TRBJ1-1; no clear D. Trimming cost V 5 bases and J 1 base, with 8 bases left between them. The CDR3 totals 13 residues. Germline values: CDR1 ENHRY, CDR2 SYGVKD. CDR3 in DNA: TGTGCCATCAGTTTACATGGGAACACTGAAGCTTTCTTT. Protein sequence: CAISLHGNTEAFF.

This clone has just a few counts. The J gene is TRBJ1-2, the V gene TRBV7-2; 7 positions agree with TRBD1. Germline V gene sequence: CDR1 SGHTA, CDR2 FQGNSA. Losses at the gene ends were 5 bases for V and 4 bases for J; bases not matched to a gene: 10. The CDR3 is made up of 15 amino acids. The CDR3 sequence: CASSTPDRFFYGYTF. In DNA, the CDR3 is TGTGCCAGCAGCACTCCGGACAGGTTTTTCTATGGCTACACCTTC.

The chain is built from TRBV30 and TRBJ1-5; D is ambiguous. This CDR3 has 12 residues. V was shortened by 2 bases and J by 7 bases, with 9 bases between the two germline ends. CDR1 is GTSNPN, CDR2 SVGIG, per germline (reference sequence). CDR3 in amino acids: CAWSRSGQPQHF. The CDR3 coding sequence is TGTGCCTGGAGTAGAAGCGGCCAGCCCCAGCATTTT. The full variable domain, with the rest looked up from reference TRBV30 and TRBJ1-5, is SQTIHQWPATLVQPVGSPLSLECTVEGTSNPNLYWYRQAAGRGLQLLFYSVGIGQISSEVPQNLSASRPQDRQFILSSKKLLLSDSGFYLCAWSRSGQPQHFGDGTRLSIL.

The gene calls are TRBV5-1 and TRBJ1-5; 9 bases map to TRBD1. This CDR3 region has 15 residues. The germline gives CDR1 SGHRS, CDR2 YFSETQ. V lost 4 bases to trimming and J lost 6 bases; unmatched junction nucleotides: 8. The CDR3: CASSVGGQGRQPQHF. CDR3 nucleotides: TGCGCCAGCAGCGTAGGGGGACAGGGTCGTCAGCCCCAGCATTTT. The whole variable domain, remainder taken from reference TRBV5-1 and TRBJ1-5, is KAGVTQTPRYLIKTRGQQVTLSCSPISGHRSVSWYQQTPGQGLQFLFEYFSETQRNKGNFPGRFSGRQFSNSRSEMNVSTLELGDSALYLCASSVGGQGRQPQHFGDGTRLSIL.

The chain employs TRBV4-1 and TRBJ1-2; possibly TRBD1 for D (5 bases). The CDR3 extends over 18 amino acids. The V and J ends lost 3 bases and 4 bases respectively, with 24 bases between them. CDR1 and CDR2 from the germline V gene are MGHRA and YSYEKL. For the CDR3, the DNA is TGCGCCAGCAGCCACCTTGGGGCGACACTGACTAGATCCTATGGCTACACCTTC. Amino acid sequence: CASSHLGATLTRSYGYTF.

The chain joins TRBV28 to TRBJ2-1, with TRBD2 identical over 9 bases. V shed 4 bases, J shed 5 bases, and the junction held 6 bases outside the gene matches. The CDR3 sequence is 15 residues long. Germline CDR1 reads MDHEN; CDR2 reads SYDVKM. The DNA for the CDR3 is TGTGCCAGCAGTTCAAGCGGGGGGTACCACAATGAGCAGTTCTTC. Encoded protein: CASSSSGGYHNEQFF.

The gene calls are TRBV6-5 and TRBJ1-2; D might be TRBD1 (6 bases). V was pared by 0 bases and J by 9 bases, with 14 bases between. Germline V gene sequence: CDR1 MNHEY, CDR2 SVGAGI. This CDR3 has 14 residues. In nucleotides, the CDR3 is TGTGCCAGCAGTTACTCTTCGGCCGGGGACAGCTACACCTTC. Residues: CASSYSSAGDSYTF.

The rearrangement uses TRBV6-5 and TRBJ2-7, with 7 bases fitting TRBD2. Germline assignment: CDR1 MNHEY and CDR2 SVGAGI. The CDR3 contains 14 residues. With 5 bases clipped from V and 7 bases from J, the junction kept 11 bases outside the gene matches. As DNA, the CDR3 is TGTGCCAGCAGTGGAGCGGGGTCTCTTCGGGAGCAGTACTTC. It specifies CASSGAGSLREQYF.

In this sample, this clone turned up once. The rearrangement links TRBV6-5 to TRBJ2-7; maybe TRBD2 (6 bases). Trimming cost V 0 bases and J 5 bases, with 11 bases left between them. This CDR3 is 14 amino acids long. The V gene's germline CDR1 is MNHEY and CDR2 SVGAGI. The CDR3 DNA reads as TGTGCCAGCAGTTACTCGGGGCGGGGACACGAGCAGTACTTC. Encoded protein: CASSYSGRGHEQYF.

The chain joins TRBV6-5 to TRBJ1-4; 9 bases agree with TRBD1. The CDR3 totals 14 residues. CDR1 is MNHEY, CDR2 SVGAGI, per germline. V shed 6 bases, J shed 7 bases, and the junction held 6 bases outside the gene matches. CDR3 sequence reads: CASSLGQGIEKLFF. Here the CDR3 DNA reads TGTGCCAGCAGCCTGGGACAGGGAATTGAAAAACTGTTTTTT.

This clone was recorded only once. This sequence joins TRBV15 and TRBJ2-3; tentatively, D is TRBD2 (5 bases). CDR1 LNHNV and CDR2 YYDKDF come from the germline V gene (reference sequence). V was shortened by 1 base and J by 5 bases, with 10 bases between the two germline ends. The CDR3 runs 14 residues. CDR3 sequence reads: CATSRGLAEDTQYF. CDR3 coding DNA: TGTGCCACCAGCAGAGGGCTAGCAGAAGATACGCAGTATTTT.

The genes are TRBV4-2 and TRBJ2-2; the D is unclear. Germline loops: CDR1 LGHNA, CDR2 YNFKEQ. The CDR3 spans 17 residues. V gave up 4 bases and J gave up 0 bases, with 15 bases separating them. The CDR3 bases are TGTGCCAGCAGCCGAGGTGCCGACCTCGCGAACACCGGGGAGCTGTTTTTT. This sequence encodes CASSRGADLANTGELFF.

The chain carries TRBV30 and TRBJ1-1, with 9 bases aligning to TRBD1. V shed 3 bases, J shed 6 bases, and the junction held 8 bases outside the gene matches. Germline CDR1 reads GTSNPN; CDR2 reads SVGIG (reference sequence). This CDR3 has 14 amino acids. CDR3 nucleotides: TGTGCCTGGAGGGACAGGGGAGGAAATGCTGAAGCTTTCTTT. Amino acid sequence: CAWRDRGGNAEAFF.

The chain links TRBV30 to TRBJ1-2, with D maybe TRBD1 (5 bases). Trimming took off 5 bases at V and 4 bases at J, with 11 bases between the two ends. The CDR3 totals 12 residues. From germline, CDR1 is GTSNPN and CDR2 SVGIG (reference sequence). This CDR3 is CAWPRGSYGYTF. CDR3 coding DNA: TGTGCCTGGCCAAGGGGCAGCTATGGCTACACCTTC.